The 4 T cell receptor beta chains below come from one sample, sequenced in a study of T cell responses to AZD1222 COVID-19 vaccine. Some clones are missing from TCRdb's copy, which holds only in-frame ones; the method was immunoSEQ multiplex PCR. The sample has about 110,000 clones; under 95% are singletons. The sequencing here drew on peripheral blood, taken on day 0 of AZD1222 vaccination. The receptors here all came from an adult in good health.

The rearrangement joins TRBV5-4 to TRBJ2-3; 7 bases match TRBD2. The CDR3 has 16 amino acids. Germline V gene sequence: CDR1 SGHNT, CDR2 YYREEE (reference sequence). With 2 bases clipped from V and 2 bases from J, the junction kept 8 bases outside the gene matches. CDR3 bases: TGTGCCAGCAGCTTTGGGGGGGTTAGGTCCACAGATACGCAGTATTTT. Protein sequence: CASSFGGVRSTDTQYF.

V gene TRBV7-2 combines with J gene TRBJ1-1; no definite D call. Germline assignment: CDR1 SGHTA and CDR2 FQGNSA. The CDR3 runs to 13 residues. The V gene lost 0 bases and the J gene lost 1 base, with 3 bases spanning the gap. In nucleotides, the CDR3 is TGTGCCAGCAGCTTAGCATGGAACACTGAAGCTTTCTTT. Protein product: CASSLAWNTEAFF.

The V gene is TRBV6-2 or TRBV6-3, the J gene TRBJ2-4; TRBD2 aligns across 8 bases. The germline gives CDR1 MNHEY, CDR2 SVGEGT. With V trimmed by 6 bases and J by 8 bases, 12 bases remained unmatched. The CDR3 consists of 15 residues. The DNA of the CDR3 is TGTGCCAGCAGCGGGGGGGAGGGACTGAGGGACATTCAGTACTTC. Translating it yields CASSGGEGLRDIQYF.

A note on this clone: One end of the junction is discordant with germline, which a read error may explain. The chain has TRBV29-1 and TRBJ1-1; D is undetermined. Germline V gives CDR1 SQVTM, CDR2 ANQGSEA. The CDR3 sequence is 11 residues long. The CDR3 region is CSVEGRFGAFF. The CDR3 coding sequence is TGCAGCGTCGAAGGACGTTTCGGGGCTTTCTTT.